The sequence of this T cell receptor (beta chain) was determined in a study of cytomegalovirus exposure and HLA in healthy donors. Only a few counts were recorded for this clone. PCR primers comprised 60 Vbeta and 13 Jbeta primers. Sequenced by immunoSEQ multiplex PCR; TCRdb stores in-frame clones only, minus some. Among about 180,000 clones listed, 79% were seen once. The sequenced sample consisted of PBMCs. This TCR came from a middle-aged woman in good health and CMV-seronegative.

CDR3 nucleotide sequence: TGTGCCAGCAGCTTAGGAGTAGCGGGAGTTAACGGGGAGCTGTTTTTT. It is translated as CASSLGVAGVNGELFF. This chain uses TRBV11-3 with TRBJ2-2; 9 nucleotides line up with TRBD2. The length of the CDR3 is 16 residues. Trimming at V came to 1 base and at J to 7 bases, leaving 7 bases not matched to a gene. Germline-derived CDR1 and CDR2 are SGHNT and YENEEA. Complete variable domain (other parts from reference TRBV11-3 and TRBJ2-2): EAGVVQSPRYKIIEKKQPVAFWCNPISGHNTLYWYLQNLGQGPELLIRYENEEAVDDSQLPKDRFSAERLKGVDSTLKIQPAELGDSAVYLCASSLGVAGVNGELFFGEGSRLTVL.